Each of the 16 T cell receptor beta chains below was sequenced from the same sample in a study of cytomegalovirus exposure and HLA in healthy donors. Sequencing was performed with immunoSEQ multiplex PCR; in TCRdb, only in-frame clones are kept and a portion is missing. The table records under 200,000 clones, around 84% of them present only once. Sequenced material: PBMCs. The receptors come from a man aged 18 to 30 in good health and CMV-seropositive.

V and J are TRBV16 and TRBJ2-7; perhaps TRBD2 as D (6 bases). CDR1 is KGHSY, CDR2 FQNENV, per germline. The CDR3 is 12 residues long. The germline V and J ends were trimmed by 4 bases and 4 bases, with 8 bases remaining between them. The CDR3 spells CASSPGGYEQYF. The CDR3, as DNA: TGTGCCAGCAGCCCTGGGGGGTACGAGCAGTACTTC.

This chain connects TRBV7-8 to TRBJ1-2, with D uncertain. The CDR3 covers 14 residues. V lost 4 bases, J lost 7 bases, and 16 bases lay in between. Germline-derived CDR1 and CDR2 are SGHVS and FQNEAQ. The CDR3 protein is CASSYRVEGGGYTF. Here the CDR3 DNA reads TGTGCCAGCAGCTATAGGGTCGAAGGAGGTGGCTACACCTTC.

This CDR3 is CASSGAANNEQFF. The CDR3 DNA reads TGTGCCAGTAGTGGGGCGGCAAACAATGAGCAGTTCTTC. The gene calls are TRBV19 and TRBJ2-1; perhaps TRBD1 as D (5 bases). V gave up 5 bases and J gave up 5 bases, with 10 bases separating them. Germline-derived CDR1 and CDR2 are LNHDA and SQIVND (reference sequence). The CDR3 sequence is 13 residues long.

The chain couples TRBV2 to TRBJ2-5; no firm D call. This CDR3 spans 14 amino acids. Germline CDR1 reads SNHLY; CDR2 reads FYNNEI. The V end lost 3 bases, the J end lost 2 bases, and 10 bases lay between the germline ends. The CDR3, as DNA: TGTGCCAGCAGTGAGCGCAGGCAACAAGAGACCCAGTACTTC. This encodes CASSERRQQETQYF.

The chain is built from TRBV5-4 and TRBJ2-3, with unresolved D. Trimming took 0 bases from V and 6 from J, leaving 8 bases between them. The CDR3 runs to 13 residues. Germline-derived CDR1 and CDR2 are SGHNT and YYREEE (reference sequence). CDR3 in amino acids: CASSLVRIDTQYF. The DNA of the CDR3 is TGTGCCAGCAGCTTGGTGCGGATCGATACGCAGTATTTT.

The chain joins TRBV20-1 to TRBJ2-7, with D maybe TRBD1 (6 bases). Germline V gene sequence: CDR1 DFQATT, CDR2 SNEGSKA (reference sequence). The CDR3 is 9 residues long. V was pared by 5 bases and J by 8 bases, with 7 bases between. The CDR3 is CSAGTKQYF. The CDR3 bases are TGCAGTGCTGGGACAAAGCAGTACTTC.

This chain joins TRBV5-1 and TRBJ2-5, with 8 nucleotides matching TRBD1. This CDR3 is 16 amino acids long. Germline V gene lookup returns CDR1 SGHRS and CDR2 YFSETQ. V lost 6 bases and J lost 5; bases outside the gene matches: 15. The CDR3, as DNA: TGCGCCAGCACCACAAAATTATCAGGGGGCGGGGAGACCCAGTACTTC. Translated, it gives CASTTKLSGGGETQYF. The variable domain in full, with the rest retrieved from reference TRBV5-1 and TRBJ2-5, is KAGVTQTPRYLIKTRGQQVTLSCSPISGHRSVSWYQQTPGQGLQFLFEYFSETQRNKGNFPGRFSGRQFSNSRSEMNVSTLELGDSALYLCASTTKLSGGGETQYFGPGTRLLVL.

CDR3 loop: CASSYTRENTEAFF. The CDR3 DNA sequence: TGTGCCAGCAGTTACACCCGGGAGAACACTGAAGCTTTCTTT. This chain connects TRBV6-5 to TRBJ1-1; unclear D gene. Per germline, CDR1 MNHEY and CDR2 SVGAGI. The CDR3 has 14 residues. V was pared by 2 bases and J by 1 base, with 8 bases between.

This clone was detected only a few times. This chain joins TRBV4-2 and TRBJ2-6, with no clear D. CDR3 length equals 15 residues. Per the germline V gene, CDR1 is LGHNA and CDR2 is YNFKEQ. The V and J ends lost 1 base and 1 base respectively, with 5 bases between them. Written as DNA, the CDR3 is TGTGCCAGCAGCCAAGCAGCGTCTGGGGCCAACGTCCTGACTTTC. Translating it yields CASSQAASGANVLTF.

This chain joins TRBV6-5 and TRBJ2-6; 7 positions match TRBD1. Trimming at V came to 4 bases and at J to 2 bases, leaving 2 bases not matched to a gene. This CDR3 is 15 amino acids long. Per germline, CDR1 MNHEY and CDR2 SVGAGI. This CDR3 is CASSFQGAGANVLTF. The CDR3 DNA reads TGTGCCAGCAGTTTCCAGGGGGCTGGGGCCAACGTCCTGACTTTC.

This chain joins TRBV2 and TRBJ2-7; 14 nucleotides agree with TRBD2. The CDR3 length is 15 residues. The ends lost 6 bases at V and 2 bases at J; junction bases unmatched: 3. CDR1 and CDR2 from the germline V gene are SNHLY and FYNNEI. CDR3 in amino acids: CASSGTSGSAYEQYF. In DNA form, the CDR3 reads TGTGCCAGCAGCGGGACTAGCGGGAGTGCCTACGAGCAGTACTTC.

The chain uses TRBV7-9 and TRBJ1-1; D is unresolved. V shed 6 bases and J shed 0 bases, with 11 bases lying between them. The CDR3 extends over 14 amino acids. Germline V gene sequence: CDR1 SEHNR, CDR2 FQNEAQ (reference sequence). The CDR3 DNA reads as TGTGCCAGCAGGTCACAGAAAGTGAACACTGAAGCTTTCTTT. It codes for CASRSQKVNTEAFF.

This clone has a handful of counts. V and J are TRBV5-1 and TRBJ1-3; TRBD1 aligns across 9 bases. The CDR3 sequence is 16 residues long. The germline CDR1 and CDR2 sequences are SGHRS and YFSETQ. The trim removed 3 bases at V and 3 bases at J, leaving 7 bases unmatched. In DNA, the CDR3 is TGCGCCAGCAGCTGGGGGGACAGGGCGAGTGGAAACACCATATATTTT. Its protein product is CASSWGDRASGNTIYF.

The J gene is TRBJ2-2, the V gene TRBV6-5, with 7 bases fitting TRBD1. The germline gives CDR1 MNHEY, CDR2 SVGAGI. This CDR3 comprises 14 residues. The V and J ends lost 6 bases and 3 bases, in that order; junction bases with no gene match: 4. CDR3 nucleotides: TGTGCCAGCAGAAGGGGGCTGGACACCGGGGAGCTGTTTTTT. It translates to CASRRGLDTGELFF.

This clone showed up just once. This chain links TRBV7-9 with TRBJ1-1; possibly TRBD1 for D (6 bases). Germline V lookup: CDR1 SEHNR, CDR2 FQNEAQ (reference sequence). This CDR3 has 14 residues. The V and J ends lost 6 bases and 4 bases respectively, with 15 bases between them. In DNA, the CDR3 is TGTGCCAGCAGGTCCACAGGGTCAGGCACTGAAGCTTTCTTT. Translation: CASRSTGSGTEAFF.

This clone was seen a single time. The chain carries TRBV27 and TRBJ2-7; TRBD1 might be the D (6 bases). Trimming removed 3 bases from V and 2 bases from J, with 14 bases in between. This CDR3 has 15 residues. The germline gives CDR1 MNHEY, CDR2 SMNVEV (reference sequence). Here the CDR3 DNA reads TGTGCCAGCAGTTTCACAGGGAGAGGGGCCTACGAGCAGTACTTC. It specifies CASSFTGRGAYEQYF.